Listed below are T cell receptor beta chains from one sample, sequenced in a study of CD8 T cells in Susac syndrome. TCRdb reprocessed the immunoSEQ multiplex PCR reads with MiXCR, giving one entry per CDR3 protein. The sample contains roughly 130,000 distinct CDR3 sequences, roughly 95% of which appear only once. The sequencing input was CD4+ T cells from PBMCs. Receptors originate from a human donor with multiple sclerosis. CDR3s include the opening cysteine and the closing phenylalanine or tryptophan. The D gene is left open where the match is weak. Where a row states a size, it is once, few, many or the class of an expanded clone; other rows omit it.

abundance	d_gene	v_gene	j_gene	len	CDR3nt	CDR3aa
NA	NA	TRBV5-1	TRBJ1-5	13	TGCGCCAGCAGCTTGGGGGCTGGGCAGCCCCAGCATTTT	CASSLGAGQPQHF
NA	TRBD1	TRBV30	TRBJ2-1	14	TGTGCCTGGAGTGTCCCAGGACAGGGCAGTCATCTGTTCTTC	CAWSVPGQGSHLFF
NA	NA	TRBV12-5	TRBJ1-2	12	TGTGCTAGTGGTTTGTCCCCGTATGGCTACACCTTC	CASGLSPYGYTF
NA	NA	TRBV5-6	TRBJ2-5	13	TGTGCCAGCACTCAAAGCCGACCTGGGGCCCAGTACTTC	CASTQSRPGAQYF
NA	NA	TRBV24-1	TRBJ2-3	13	TGTGCCACCAGTGACCGTACCCCCGATACGCAGTATTTT	CATSDRTPDTQYF
NA	NA	TRBV7-9	TRBJ1-1	13	TGTGCCAGCAGCTTAGTCTACAACACTGAAGCTTTCTTT	CASSLVYNTEAFF
NA	TRBD1	TRBV14	TRBJ2-5	15	TGTGCCAGCAGCCTTCAGGGGGCATCTAGAAAGACCCAGTACTTC	CASSLQGASRKTQYF
NA	NA	TRBV24-1	TRBJ1-2	15	TGTGCCACCAGTGATTTCCGGGGAGATAACTATGGCTACACCTTC	CATSDFRGDNYGYTF
once	TRBD2	TRBV20-1	TRBJ2-7	17	TGCAGTGCTAGTAAGGGGCTCCGGACGGGGGGAAGCTACGAGCAGTACTTC	CSASKGLRTGGSYEQYF
NA	NA	TRBV12-3/TRBV12-4	TRBJ1-2	13	TGTGCCAGCAGTGGGTCCGGGGGCTATGGCTACACCTTC	CASSGSGGYGYTF
NA	TRBD2	TRBV6-5	TRBJ2-7	13	TGTGCCAGCGGCCTAGCGGGAGGAAGTGAGCAGTACTTC	CASGLAGGSEQYF
NA	NA	TRBV6-5	TRBJ2-7	12	TGTGCCAGCAGTTACCAGGGTTACGAGCAGTACTTC	CASSYQGYEQYF
NA	NA	TRBV4-1	TRBJ2-1	16	TGCGCCAGCAGCCAACCCATGGGCGGGACCTACAATGAGCAGTTCTTC	CASSQPMGGTYNEQFF
NA	NA	TRBV12-3/TRBV12-4	TRBJ2-1	14	TGTGCCAGCAGCCGTCTGATGGGCCGCAATGAGCAGTTCTTC	CASSRLMGRNEQFF